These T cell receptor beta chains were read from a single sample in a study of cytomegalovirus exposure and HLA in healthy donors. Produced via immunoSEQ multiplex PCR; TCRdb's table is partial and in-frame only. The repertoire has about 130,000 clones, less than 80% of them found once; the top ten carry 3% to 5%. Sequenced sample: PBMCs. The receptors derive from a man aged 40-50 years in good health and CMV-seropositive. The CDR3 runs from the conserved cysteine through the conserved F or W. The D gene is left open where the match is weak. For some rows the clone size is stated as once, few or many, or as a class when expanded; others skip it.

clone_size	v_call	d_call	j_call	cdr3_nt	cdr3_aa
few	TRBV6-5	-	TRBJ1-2	TGTGCCAGCAGTAAAGGGGATGGCTACACCTTC	CASSKGDGYTF
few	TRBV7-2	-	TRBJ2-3	TGTGCCAGCAGCTTAGATTGGGGCTTAGGCACAGATACGCAGTATTTT	CASSLDWGLGTDTQYF
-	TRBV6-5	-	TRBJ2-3	TGTGCCAGCAGTTACTCCGGGGATACAGATACGCAGTATTTT	CASSYSGDTDTQYF
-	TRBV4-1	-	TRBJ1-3	TGCGCCAGCAGCCAAGTCGCGGGGAGGGCGGTCGGAAACACCATATATTTT	CASSQVAGRAVGNTIYF
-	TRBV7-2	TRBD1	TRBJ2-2	TGTGCCAGCAGTTGGACAGGGGGCCACACCGGGGAGCTGTTTTTT	CASSWTGGHTGELFF
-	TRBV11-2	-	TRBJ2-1	TGTGCCAGCAGCACCACAAGGCCGGGTGCAGGGGAATTGTATGAGCAGTTCTTC	CASSTTRPGAGELYEQFF
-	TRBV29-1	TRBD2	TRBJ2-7	TGCAGCATCTTAGCGGGATCGTCCTACGAGCAGTACTTC	CSILAGSSYEQYF
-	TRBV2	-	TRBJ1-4	TGTGCCAGCAGTGATAACCTATCCGACAAAGAAAAACTGTTTTTT	CASSDNLSDKEKLFF
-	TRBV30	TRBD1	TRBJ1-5	TGTGCCTGGGGACCAGGGGGCGCAGGGAATCAGCCCCAGCATTTT	CAWGPGGAGNQPQHF
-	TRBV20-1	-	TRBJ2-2	TGCAGTGGTAGCCGCACCGGGGAGCTGTTTTTT	CSGSRTGELFF
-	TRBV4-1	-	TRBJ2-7	TGCGCCAGCAGCGCAACGGGTTCGGGGAGGTACGAGCAGTACTTC	CASSATGSGRYEQYF
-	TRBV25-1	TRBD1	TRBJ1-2	TGTGCCAGCAGCCGGGACAGCCCTATTGGCTACACCTTC	CASSRDSPIGYTF
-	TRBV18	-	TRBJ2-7	TGTGCCAGCTCACCACCTAATCGCTACGAGCAGTACTTC	CASSPPNRYEQYF
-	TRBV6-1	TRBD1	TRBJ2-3	TGTGCCAGCATGGGACAGGGTTGGGGCACAGATACGCAGTATTTT	CASMGQGWGTDTQYF
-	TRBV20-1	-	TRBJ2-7	TGCAGTGCTGTAGCCTACGAGCAGTACTTC	CSAVAYEQYF
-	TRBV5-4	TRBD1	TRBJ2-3	TGTGCCAGCAGCTTGGGACAGGGGGGCACAGATACGCAGTATTTT	CASSLGQGGTDTQYF
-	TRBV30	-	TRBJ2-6	TGTGCCTGGAGTGTAGGAACAGCCTCTGGGGCCAACGTCCTGACTTTC	CAWSVGTASGANVLTF
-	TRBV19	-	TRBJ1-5	TGTGCCAGTAGTATTGGACAAAATCCCAATCAGCCCCAGCATTTT	CASSIGQNPNQPQHF
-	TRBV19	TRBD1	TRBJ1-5	TGTGCCAGTAGTAGTACAGGGGGCCCTGGGAGCAATCAGCCCCAGCATTTT	CASSSTGGPGSNQPQHF
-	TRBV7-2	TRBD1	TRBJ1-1	TGTGCCAGCAGCTTACAGGGGGGGAACACTGAAGCTTTCTTT	CASSLQGGNTEAFF
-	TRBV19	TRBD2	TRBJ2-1	TGTGCCACCAGACTAGCGGGAGAGGGGTCCTACAATGAGCAGTTCTTC	CATRLAGEGSYNEQFF
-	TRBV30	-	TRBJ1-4	TGTGCCTGGAGTCGGCAGGGTAATGAAAAACTGTTTTTT	CAWSRQGNEKLFF
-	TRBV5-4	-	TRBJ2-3	TGTGCCAGCAGCCCCGTGACTAGCACAGATACGCAGTATTTT	CASSPVTSTDTQYF
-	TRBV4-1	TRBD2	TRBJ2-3	TGCGCCAGCAGCCAAGGAGGCGGGGGACCAGATACGCAGTATTTT	CASSQGGGGPDTQYF
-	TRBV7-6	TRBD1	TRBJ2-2	TGTGCCAGCAGCTTATCCCGACAGGGTAACGGCGGGGAGCTGTTTTTT	CASSLSRQGNGGELFF
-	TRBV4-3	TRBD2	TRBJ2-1	TGCGCCAGCAGCCAAGGAATAAGACTAGCGGGGGATTACAATGAGCAGTTCTTC	CASSQGIRLAGDYNEQFF
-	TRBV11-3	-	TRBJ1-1	TGTGCCAGCAGCTTAGGTGGAGAAACTGAAGCTTTCTTT	CASSLGGETEAFF
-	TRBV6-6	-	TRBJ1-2	TGTGCCAGCAGTTACAGGGGTCGGGAGGGCTACACCTTC	CASSYRGREGYTF
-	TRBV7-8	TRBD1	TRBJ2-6	TGTGCCAGCAGCTTACTTTCAACGACAGGGACTGGGGCCAACGTCCTGACTTTC	CASSLLSTTGTGANVLTF
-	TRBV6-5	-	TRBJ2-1	TGTGCCAGCAGTGTGTTGCGACTAGTTTATAATGAGCAGTTCTTC	CASSVLRLVYNEQFF
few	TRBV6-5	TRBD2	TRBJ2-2	TGTGCCAGTCAGCTAGCGGGAGGGCCGAGAGGGGAGCTGTTTTTT	CASQLAGGPRGELFF
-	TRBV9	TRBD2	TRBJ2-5	TGTGCCAGCAGCCCCCACGGGGGGATGGAGACCCAGTACTTC	CASSPHGGMETQYF